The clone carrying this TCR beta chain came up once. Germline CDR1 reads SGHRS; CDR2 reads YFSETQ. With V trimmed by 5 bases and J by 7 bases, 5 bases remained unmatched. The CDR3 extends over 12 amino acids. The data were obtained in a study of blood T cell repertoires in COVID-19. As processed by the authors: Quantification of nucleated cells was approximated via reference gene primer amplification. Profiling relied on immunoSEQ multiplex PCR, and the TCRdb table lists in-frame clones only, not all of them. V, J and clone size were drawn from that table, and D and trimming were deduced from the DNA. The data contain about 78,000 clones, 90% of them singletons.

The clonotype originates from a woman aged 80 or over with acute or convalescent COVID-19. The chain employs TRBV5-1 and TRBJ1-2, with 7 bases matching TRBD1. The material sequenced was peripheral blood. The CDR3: CASRTGQGGYTF. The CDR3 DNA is TGCGCCAGCAGGACAGGGCAGGGTGGCTACACCTTC. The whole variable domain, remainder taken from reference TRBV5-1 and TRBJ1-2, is KAGVTQTPRYLIKTRGQQVTLSCSPISGHRSVSWYQQTPGQGLQFLFEYFSETQRNKGNFPGRFSGRQFSNSRSEMNVSTLELGDSALYLCASRTGQGGYTFGSGTRLTVV.